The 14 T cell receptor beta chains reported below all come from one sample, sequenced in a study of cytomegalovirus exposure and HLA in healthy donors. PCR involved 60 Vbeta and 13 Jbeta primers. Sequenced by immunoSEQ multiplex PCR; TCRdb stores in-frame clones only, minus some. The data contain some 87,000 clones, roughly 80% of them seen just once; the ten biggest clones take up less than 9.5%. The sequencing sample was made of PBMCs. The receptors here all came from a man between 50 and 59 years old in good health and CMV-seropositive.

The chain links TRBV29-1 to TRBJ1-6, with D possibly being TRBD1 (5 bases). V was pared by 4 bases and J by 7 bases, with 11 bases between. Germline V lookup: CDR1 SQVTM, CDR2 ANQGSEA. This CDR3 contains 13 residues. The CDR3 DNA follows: TGCAGCGTTGCTTGGGGCCCCAATTCACCCCTCCACTTT. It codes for CSVAWGPNSPLHF.

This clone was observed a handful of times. The CDR3 sequence: CASSLDPLLRRGTDTQYF. CDR3 coding DNA: TGTGCCAGCAGCTTAGACCCCTTACTCCGAAGGGGTACAGATACGCAGTATTTT. V gene TRBV7-2 combines with J gene TRBJ2-3; a weak D match, TRBD1 (5 bases). The germline CDR1 and CDR2 sequences are SGHTA and FQGNSA. Trimming removed 1 base at V and 3 bases at J, with 20 bases between. The CDR3 is made up of 18 amino acids.

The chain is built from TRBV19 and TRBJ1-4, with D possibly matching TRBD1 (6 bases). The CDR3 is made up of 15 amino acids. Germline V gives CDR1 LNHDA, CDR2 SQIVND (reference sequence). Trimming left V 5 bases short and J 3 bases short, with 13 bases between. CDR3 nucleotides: TGTGCCAGTAGTCGATCGACAGGAGCTAATGAAAAACTGTTTTTT. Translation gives CASSRSTGANEKLFF.

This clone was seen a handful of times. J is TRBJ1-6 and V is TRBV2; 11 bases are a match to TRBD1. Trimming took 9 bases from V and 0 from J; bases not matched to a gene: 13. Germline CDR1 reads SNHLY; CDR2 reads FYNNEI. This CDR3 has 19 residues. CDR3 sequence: CARSRGTGGSDSYNSPLHF. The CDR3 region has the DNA TGTGCCAGAAGCCGAGGGACAGGGGGTTCTGACTCCTATAATTCACCCCTCCACTTT.

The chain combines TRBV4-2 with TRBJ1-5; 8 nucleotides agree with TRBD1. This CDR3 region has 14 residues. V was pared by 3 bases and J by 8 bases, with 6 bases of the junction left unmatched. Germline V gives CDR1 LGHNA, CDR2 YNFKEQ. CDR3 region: CASSHPGGGEPQHF. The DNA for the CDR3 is TGTGCCAGCAGCCATCCAGGGGGCGGGGAGCCCCAGCATTTT.

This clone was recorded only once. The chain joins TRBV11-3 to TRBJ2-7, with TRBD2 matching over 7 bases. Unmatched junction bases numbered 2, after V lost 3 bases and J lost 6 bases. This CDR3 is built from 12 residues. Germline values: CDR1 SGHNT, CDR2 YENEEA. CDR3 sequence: CASSFGGGEQYF. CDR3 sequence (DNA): TGTGCCAGCAGCTTTGGGGGGGGCGAGCAGTACTTC.

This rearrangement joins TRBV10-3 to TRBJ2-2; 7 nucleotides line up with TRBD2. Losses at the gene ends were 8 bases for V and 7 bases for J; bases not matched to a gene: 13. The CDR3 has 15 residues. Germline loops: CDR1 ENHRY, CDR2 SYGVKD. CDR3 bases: TGTGCCATCCGCGGATTGGGGGGGGGAGGCGGGGAGCTGTTTTTT. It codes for CAIRGLGGGGGELFF.

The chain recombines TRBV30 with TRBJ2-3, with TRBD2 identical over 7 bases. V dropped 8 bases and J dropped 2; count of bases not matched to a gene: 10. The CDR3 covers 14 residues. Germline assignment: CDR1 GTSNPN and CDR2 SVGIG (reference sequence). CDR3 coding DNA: TGTGCCCAGTCTCGGGGGGTATCCACAGATACGCAGTATTTT. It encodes CAQSRGVSTDTQYF. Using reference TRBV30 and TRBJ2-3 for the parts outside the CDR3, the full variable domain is SQTIHQWPATLVQPVGSPLSLECTVEGTSNPNLYWYRQAAGRGLQLLFYSVGIGQISSEVPQNLSASRPQDRQFILSSKKLLLSDSGFYLCAQSRGVSTDTQYFGPGTRLTVL.

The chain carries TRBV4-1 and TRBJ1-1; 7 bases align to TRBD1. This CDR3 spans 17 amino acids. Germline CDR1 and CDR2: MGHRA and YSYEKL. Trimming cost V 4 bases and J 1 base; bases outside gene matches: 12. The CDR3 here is CASSPWVSGGQNTEAFF. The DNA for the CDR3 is TGCGCCAGCAGCCCATGGGTGTCAGGGGGACAGAACACTGAAGCTTTCTTT.

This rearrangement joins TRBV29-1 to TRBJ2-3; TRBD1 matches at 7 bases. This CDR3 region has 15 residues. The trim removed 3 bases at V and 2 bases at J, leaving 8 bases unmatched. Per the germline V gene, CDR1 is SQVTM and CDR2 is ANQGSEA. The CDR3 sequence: CSVDTGTEFTDTQYF. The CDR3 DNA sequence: TGCAGCGTTGACACCGGGACAGAGTTCACAGATACGCAGTATTTT.

DNA for the CDR3: TGCGCCAGCAGTGTAGGGGACTACCAAGAGACCCAGTACTTC. It specifies CASSVGDYQETQYF. The chain combines TRBV10-2 with TRBJ2-5; perhaps TRBD2 as D (6 bases). V was clipped by 4 bases and J by 0 bases, with 9 bases between them. The CDR3 contains 14 residues. The germline V gene encodes CDR1 WSHSY and CDR2 SAAADI.

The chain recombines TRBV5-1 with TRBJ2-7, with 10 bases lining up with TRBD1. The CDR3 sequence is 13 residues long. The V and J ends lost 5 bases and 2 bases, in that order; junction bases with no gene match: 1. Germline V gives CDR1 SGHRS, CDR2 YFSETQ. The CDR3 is CASSGQGAYEQYF. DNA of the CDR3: TGCGCCAGCAGTGGACAGGGGGCCTACGAGCAGTACTTC. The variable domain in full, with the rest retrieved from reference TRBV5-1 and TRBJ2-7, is KAGVTQTPRYLIKTRGQQVTLSCSPISGHRSVSWYQQTPGQGLQFLFEYFSETQRNKGNFPGRFSGRQFSNSRSEMNVSTLELGDSALYLCASSGQGAYEQYFGPGTRLTVT.

CDR3 bases: TGTGCCAGCTCTGCACAGAAGAATTCACCCCTCCACTTT. Amino acids: CASSAQKNSPLHF. The chain recombines TRBV18 with TRBJ1-6, with D unresolved. V gave up 6 bases and J gave up 7 bases, with 10 bases separating them. CDR1 is KGHSH and CDR2 is LQKENI in the germline V gene. The CDR3 extends over 13 amino acids.

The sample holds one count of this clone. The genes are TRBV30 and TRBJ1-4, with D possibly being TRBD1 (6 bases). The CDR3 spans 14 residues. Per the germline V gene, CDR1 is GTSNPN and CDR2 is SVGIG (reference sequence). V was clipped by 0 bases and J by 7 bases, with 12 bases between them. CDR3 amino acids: CAWSVRGATEKLFF. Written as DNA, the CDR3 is TGTGCCTGGAGTGTACGGGGGGCTACTGAAAAACTGTTTTTT.